This T cell receptor (beta chain) was recorded in a study of OX40 agonist ivuxolimab in advanced cancers. The wider study: Ivuxolimab, which patients received intravenously every 2 weeks, was dosed at 0.01 to 10 mg/kg.

Study-wide results and limits: At 0.1 to 3.0 mg/kg, clonal expansion of CD4+ and CD8+ blood T cells had occurred by week 6. Averaging showed that CD8+ T cells had more expanded clones than CD4+ did.

With 2 bases removed from V and 2 bases from J, the gap between germline ends came to 6 bases. This CDR3 is 13 amino acids long. Germline lookup yields CDR1 SGHVS and CDR2 FQNEAQ. Patients with a history of autoimmune disease or on systemic immunosuppression were excluded. As concerns this clone: The antigen remains unidentified.

Measured with immunoSEQ multiplex PCR; TCRdb has only the in-frame clones, and not every one. The sample lists some 45,000 clones; 80% were seen once. This sample comprised CD4+ or CD8+ T cells sorted from blood, obtained in a trial of the OX40 agonist ivuxolimab. The receptor comes from an adult with an advanced solid tumor such as melanoma, head and neck, liver or kidney cancer. The rearrangement uses TRBV7-8 and TRBJ2-5; the D is unclear. CDR3 residues: CASSLTHQETQYF. Here the CDR3 DNA reads TGTGCCAGCAGCTTAACACATCAAGAGACCCAGTACTTC.